The sequence of this T cell receptor (beta chain) was determined in a study of blood T cell repertoires in COVID-19. Study-level background: Spain, Italy and the United States supplied samples that represented acute and convalescent COVID-19. Sources were T cells, B-cell-depleted T cells, or PBMCs; the material itself was cDNA or gDNA.

This CDR3 is 13 amino acids long. V gave up 8 bases and J gave up 4 bases, with 14 bases separating them. The germline CDR1 and CDR2 sequences are MNHEY and SVGAGI. Methods used by the authors: For nucleated cells, counts were estimated from reference gene primer amplification. Clones were read by immunoSEQ multiplex PCR, and TCRdb kept only the in-frame ones, dropping some. Clone size and the V and J calls come from that table; the DNA yielded D and trimming. The sample lists about 240,000 clones, 80% to 85% occurring once. Sequencing used peripheral blood. The chain uses TRBV6-5 and TRBJ1-1, with D perhaps TRBD1 (5 bases). The clonotype was recovered from a woman aged 55-69 years with active or convalescent COVID-19. CDR3 sequence reads: CASSGAGGTEAFF. The CDR3, as DNA: TGTGCCAGCTCCGGTGCGGGGGGCACTGAAGCTTTCTTT.